These 3 T cell receptor beta chains came from one sample sequenced in a study of cytomegalovirus exposure and HLA in healthy donors. Primers included in the PCR were 60 Vbeta and 13 Jbeta primers. Only in-frame clones appear in the TCRdb table, and some are missing; sequencing was by immunoSEQ multiplex PCR. The sample carries about 70,000 clones, 75% to 90% recorded once. Sample: PBMCs. Every receptor here comes from a woman aged 25 to 39 in good health and CMV-seronegative.

This chain links TRBV13 with TRBJ2-5, with a weak D call TRBD1 (6 bases). Germline V gene sequence: CDR1 PRHDT, CDR2 FYEKMQ (reference sequence). V gave up 5 bases and J gave up 5 bases, with 15 bases separating them. CDR3 size: 14 residues. This chain's CDR3 is CASSLNMRGETQYF. For the CDR3, the DNA is TGTGCCAGCAGCCTAAACATGAGGGGGGAGACCCAGTACTTC.

The chain combines TRBV6-5 with TRBJ2-2; D is possibly TRBD2 (6 bases). Germline lookup yields CDR1 MNHEY and CDR2 SVGAGI. CDR3 length: 14 residues. V lost 4 bases, J lost 6 bases, and 12 bases lay in between. The CDR3 region has the DNA TGTGCCAGCAGTTCCGACGGGGGACCCGGGGAGCTGTTTTTT. Translation: CASSSDGGPGELFF.

The chain carries TRBV28 and TRBJ2-5; D may be TRBD2 (7 bases). V was pared by 7 bases and J by 5 bases, with 14 bases between. CDR3 length equals 13 residues. Germline values: CDR1 MDHEN, CDR2 SYDVKM. The CDR3 DNA sequence: TGTGCCAGCACCGTAGGGGGAGGGGAGACCCAGTACTTC. Translation: CASTVGGGETQYF.